The 13 T cell receptor beta chains below come from one sample, sequenced in a study of molecular identifiers for immune sequencing clone quantification. TCRdb re-called the PCR reads with MiXCR, one entry per CDR3 protein. The table lists roughly 300,000 distinct CDR3 sequences, over 20% of them singletons. What was sequenced was naive CD8+ T cells from blood, with Jurkat cell RNA spiked in. Stated subset: FACS-sorted CD8+CD4-CCR7+CD45RA+ naive T cells. The receptors originated from a human donor in good health. Some libraries in this study had Jurkat cell RNA spiked in.

V is TRBV29-1 and J is TRBJ2-2; 7 nucleotides line up with TRBD2. The CDR3 runs to 14 residues. Unmatched junction bases numbered 6, after V lost 6 bases and J lost 2 bases. The germline V gene has CDR1 SQVTM and CDR2 ANQGSEA. CDR3 in amino acids: CSVAGTTNTGELFF. The CDR3 coding sequence is TGCAGCGTAGCCGGGACTACCAACACCGGGGAGCTGTTTTTT.

The sample holds one count of this clonotype. A much larger clonotype is one base distant, so this may be a read error. The chain couples TRBV7-2 to TRBJ2-7, with TRBD1 matching over 8 bases. CDR3 length: 15 amino acids. Germline V CDR1 and CDR2: SGHTA, FQGNSA. The V segment lost 3 bases and the J segment 5 bases; nucleotides outside the gene matches: 9. The CDR3 reads CASSLGRRQGNEQYF. CDR3 DNA: TGTGCCAGCAGCTTGGGCAGGAGACAGGGGAACGAGCAGTACTTC. Together with reference TRBV7-2 and TRBJ2-7, the CDR3 gives the full variable domain: GAGVSQSPSNKVTEKGKDVELRCDPISGHTALYWYRQSLGQGLEFLIYFQGNSAPDKSGLPSDRFSAERTGGSVSTLTIQRTQQEDSAVYLCASSLGRRQGNEQYFGPGTRLTVT.

In DNA form, the CDR3 reads TGTGCCAGCAGCTTAGTTCGTATCGCGGCTAGCGGACCTTTCAGCACAGATACGCAGTATTTT. This translates into CASSLVRIAASGPFSTDTQYF. The J gene is TRBJ2-3, the V gene TRBV7-9; 7 bases line up with TRBD2. The CDR3 totals 21 residues. Germline CDR1 SEHNR, CDR2 FQNEAQ (reference sequence). The ends lost 1 base at V and 0 bases at J; junction bases unmatched: 19.

On this clonotype itself: At one of its ends the junction is not consistent with the germline gene, which may arise from a read error. The rearrangement joins TRBV5-1 to TRBJ2-5, with 12 positions matching TRBD2. The CDR3 is 17 residues long. Germline CDR1 reads SGHRS; CDR2 reads YFSETQ. The CDR3 nucleotides are TGCGCCAGCAGCTTGGAAAGACTAGCGGGGGCTCAGGGGACCCGGTACTTC. This sequence encodes CASSLERLAGAQGTRYF.

Notes on this clonotype: Germline and junction disagree at one end, which may indicate a read error. The chain links TRBV13 to TRBJ1-4; D might be TRBD1 (5 bases). The CDR3 contains 15 residues. In germline, CDR1 is PRHDT, CDR2 FYEKMQ (reference sequence). The CDR3 DNA follows: TGTGCCAGCAGCTGGAATCGCGGGGCGTATGAAAAACTGTCTTTT. Translating it yields CASSWNRGAYEKLSF.

The table lists this clonotype with many counts. The chain uses TRBV7-9 and TRBJ2-3; a weak D match, TRBD1 (7 bases). Germline CDR1 and CDR2: SEHNR and FQNEAQ (reference sequence). The CDR3 has 14 amino acids. Between the trimmed V and J ends, which lost 5 bases and 3 bases, there was a span of 12 bases. Here the CDR3 reads CASSPPGGTDTQYF. In DNA form, the CDR3 reads TGTGCCAGCAGCCCTCCAGGGGGGACAGATACGCAGTATTTT.

To note about this clonotype: Compared with germline, one end of the junction differs, possibly owing to a read error. This sequence joins TRBV10-3 and TRBJ1-1; TRBD1 matches 7 bases. There are 15 residues in the CDR3. The germline V gene encodes CDR1 ENHRY and CDR2 SYGVKD. The CDR3 sequence is CAIRQGEGMNTAAFF. CDR3 bases: TGTGCCATCAGGCAGGGGGAGGGAATGAACACTGCAGCTTTCTTT.

The chain couples TRBV3-1 to TRBJ2-1; 12 positions agree with TRBD2. Germline loops: CDR1 LGHDT, CDR2 YNNKEL (reference sequence). V trimming: 1 base; J trimming: 9 bases; junction bases outside the gene matches: 4. There are 15 residues in the CDR3. The CDR3 loop is CASSQGLAGEGEQFF. CDR3 DNA sequence: TGTGCCAGCAGCCAAGGACTAGCGGGAGAGGGTGAGCAGTTCTTC.

This clonotype was counted once. V and J are TRBV20-1 and TRBJ2-4, with D unresolved. Trimming removed 5 bases from V and 3 bases from J, with 11 bases in between. Germline V lookup: CDR1 DFQATT, CDR2 SNEGSKA (reference sequence). This CDR3 spans 13 amino acids. DNA of the CDR3: TGCAGTGCTTGGGAAAATAACAAAAACATTCAGTACTTC. Protein product: CSAWENNKNIQYF.

The V gene is TRBV6-6, the J gene TRBJ2-7; TRBD2 is a possible D gene (5 bases). The ends were cut back, 6 bases at V and 2 bases at J, with 11 bases in the middle. Germline CDR1 is MNHNY and CDR2 is SVGAGI (reference sequence). There are 13 residues in the CDR3. CDR3 DNA: TGTGCCAGCAGCCGGGGTGAAACCTACGAGCAGTACTTC. It translates to CASSRGETYEQYF.

The chain recombines TRBV2 with TRBJ2-7; D is perhaps TRBD1 (6 bases). V was cut by 4 bases and J by 2 bases, with 15 bases left in between. CDR3 size: 15 residues. From germline, CDR1 is SNHLY and CDR2 FYNNEI. The CDR3 region is CASSGRDRSPYEQYF. Written as DNA, the CDR3 is TGTGCCAGCAGTGGCAGAGACAGGAGCCCCTACGAGCAGTACTTC.

As for this clonotype: A much larger clone differs by one base, so this may be a read error. This chain links TRBV7-6 with TRBJ1-1; a weak D match, TRBD1 (5 bases). Trimming shortened V by 5 bases and J by 6 bases, and 19 bases separated the two germline ends. CDR1 is SGHVS and CDR2 is FNYEAQ in the germline V gene. CDR3 length: 15 amino acids. CDR3 sequence: CASSRGDPTDSEAFF. CDR3 DNA: TGTGCCAGCAGCCGGGGGGATCCTACGGATTCTGAAGCTTTCTTT.

V gene TRBV27 combines with J gene TRBJ1-2; D is undetermined. The CDR3 totals 14 residues. Trimming pared 6 bases from V and 4 bases from J, leaving 15 bases between. Germline values: CDR1 MNHEY, CDR2 SMNVEV (reference sequence). Written as DNA, the CDR3 is TGTGCCAGCAGGCCCAACTCGACCCCCTATGGCTACACCTTC. It is translated as CASRPNSTPYGYTF.